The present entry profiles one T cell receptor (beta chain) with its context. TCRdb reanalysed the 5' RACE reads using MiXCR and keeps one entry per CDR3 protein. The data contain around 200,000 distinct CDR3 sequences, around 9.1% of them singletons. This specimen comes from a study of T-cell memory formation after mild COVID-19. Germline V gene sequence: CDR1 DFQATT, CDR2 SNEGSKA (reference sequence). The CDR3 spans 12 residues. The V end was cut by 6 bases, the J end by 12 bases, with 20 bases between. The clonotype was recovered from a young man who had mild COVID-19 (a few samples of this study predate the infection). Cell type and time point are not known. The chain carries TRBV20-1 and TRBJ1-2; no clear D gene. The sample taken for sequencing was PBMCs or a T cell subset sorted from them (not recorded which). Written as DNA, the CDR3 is TGCAGTGCCCATTCAGGATCACTCCCCCACACCTTC. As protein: CSAHSGSLPHTF.